This TCR beta chain was retrieved from a study of blood T cells in healthy people across ages. Overall study results and limits: PBMCs went unsorted, and a conclusive naive versus antigen-experienced comparison was therefore prevented.

Germline lookup yields CDR1 SGDLS and CDR2 YYNGEE. This CDR3 is 15 amino acids long. V lost 7 bases to trimming and J lost 5 bases; unmatched junction nucleotides: 11. Healthy individuals of Caucasian origin from Russia, aged 6 to 90, served as donors. Then a second PCR, running about 7 to 11 cycles, was carried out with a sample-barcoded 5' primer and a J-beta primer mix. TCRdb fed the 5' RACE reads into MiXCR, producing one record per CDR3 protein. The sample has over 950,000 distinct CDR3 sequences, roughly 51% seen once; the top ten hold over 20%. As regards this clonotype: Its antigen is undetermined.

The chain is built from TRBV9 and TRBJ2-3, with TRBD2 matching over 9 bases. The source material was blood. This receptor was taken from an older woman in good health. Written as DNA, the CDR3 is TGTGCCAGCGGAAAAGAGCGGGAGGAGAGAGATACGCAGTATTTT. As protein: CASGKEREERDTQYF.